Sequencing of this T cell receptor beta chain was carried out in a study of patients and donors after allogeneic stem cell transplantation. Germline V lookup: CDR1 SGHTA, CDR2 FQGNSA. This CDR3 has 15 residues. With V trimmed by 5 bases and J by 3 bases, 7 bases remained unmatched. This clonotype was counted only a few times. TCRdb redid the calling of the RT-PCR reads with MiXCR, one entry per CDR3 protein. Of around 200,000 distinct CDR3 sequences listed, more than 35% were seen once; the top ten hold roughly 12%. This chain connects TRBV7-2 to TRBJ1-2; 9 nucleotides match TRBD1. Source material: blood, either unsorted or a sorted T cell fraction (not recorded which). The sequence came from a human donor who was either an allogeneic HSCT recipient or a stem cell or donor lymphocyte infusion donor (not recorded which). It is not recorded whose cells these are; they may come from a transplant donor. This CDR3 reads CASSPNRGRDYGYTF. DNA of the CDR3: TGTGCCAGCAGCCCGAACAGGGGGCGCGACTATGGCTACACCTTC.